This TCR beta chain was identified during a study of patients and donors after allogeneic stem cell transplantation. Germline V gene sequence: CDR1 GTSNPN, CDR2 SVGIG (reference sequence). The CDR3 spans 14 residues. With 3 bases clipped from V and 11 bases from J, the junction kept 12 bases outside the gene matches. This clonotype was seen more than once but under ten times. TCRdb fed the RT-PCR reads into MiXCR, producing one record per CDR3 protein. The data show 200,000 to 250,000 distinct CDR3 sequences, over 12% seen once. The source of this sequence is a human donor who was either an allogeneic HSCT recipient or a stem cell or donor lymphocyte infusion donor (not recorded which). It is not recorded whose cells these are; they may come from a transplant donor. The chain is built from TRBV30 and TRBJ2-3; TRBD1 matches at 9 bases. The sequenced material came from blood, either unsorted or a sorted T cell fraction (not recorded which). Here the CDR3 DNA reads TGTGCCTGGAGCTCGGGACAGGGATATACGCGGCAGTATTTT. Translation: CAWSSGQGYTRQYF.